This T cell receptor (beta chain) was sequenced for a study of T-cell memory formation after mild COVID-19. MiXCR was run by TCRdb on the 5' RACE reads, yielding one entry per CDR3 protein. Of 150,000 to 200,000 distinct CDR3 sequences listed, roughly 31% are singletons. The sequence was obtained from an adult woman who had mild COVID-19 (a few samples of this study predate the infection). Cell type and time point are not known. The specimen was PBMCs or a T cell subset sorted from them (not recorded which).

For the CDR3, the DNA is TGTGCCAGCAGCTTAGTAGGACTAGATCTTTCTGGGGCCAACGTCCTGACTTTC. This encodes CASSLVGLDLSGANVLTF. V usage is TRBV7-8 and J usage is TRBJ2-6; 7 positions match TRBD2. V was pared by 1 base and J by 1 base, with 7 bases of the junction left unmatched. The CDR3 loop spans 18 amino acids. Germline V gives CDR1 SGHVS, CDR2 FQNEAQ.